This T cell receptor beta chain was captured in a study of T cells in Graves' hyperthyroidism and ophthalmopathy. About the study: The blood sample was taken at first diagnosis, before treatment began.

Amplification of TCR beta CDR3 regions was performed using RNA transcripts as template. First-round RT-PCR with HTBI primers amplified the TCR CDR3 region. Each CDR3 protein gets one entry after TCRdb re-called the multiplex PCR reads with MiXCR. The table has hundreds of thousands of distinct CDR3 sequences, about a sixth seen once. Study-wide points: The model forecast ophthalmopathy, anticipating it by a median approximately 6 months before onset. A model using 13 V-J features told ophthalmopathy apart from stable hyperthyroidism. Researchers found most expanded thyroid clonotypes above 0.001 in blood as well.

This clonotype was recorded at least ten times. The antigen remains unidentified. Sequenced sample: blood. The source of this sequence is a woman in her late teens or twenties with Graves' ophthalmopathy.

The CDR3 protein is CASSQTSVGTNEKLFF. The CDR3 nucleotides are TGTGCCAGCAGCCAAACGTCCGTGGGAACTAATGAAAAACTGTTTTTT. The rearrangement links TRBV7-2 to TRBJ1-4; D unresolved. This CDR3 is 16 amino acids long. Trimming took 5 bases from V and 1 from J, leaving 14 bases between them. The germline CDR1 and CDR2 sequences are SGHTA and FQGNSA.